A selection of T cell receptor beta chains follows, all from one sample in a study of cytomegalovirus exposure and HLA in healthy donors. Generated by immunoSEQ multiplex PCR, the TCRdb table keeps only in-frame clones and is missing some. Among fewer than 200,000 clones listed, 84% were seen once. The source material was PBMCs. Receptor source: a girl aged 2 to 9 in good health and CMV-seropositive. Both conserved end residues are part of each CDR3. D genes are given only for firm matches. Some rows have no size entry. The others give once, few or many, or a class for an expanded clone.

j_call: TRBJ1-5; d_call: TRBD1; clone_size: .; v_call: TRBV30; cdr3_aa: CAWTTGAGGQPQHF; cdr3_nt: TGTGCCTGGACAACAGGGGCAGGCGGTCAGCCCCAGCATTTT
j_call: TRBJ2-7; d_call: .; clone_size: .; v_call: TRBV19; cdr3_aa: CASSMVQLASYEQYF; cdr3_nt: TGTGCCAGTAGTATGGTACAGCTCGCTTCCTACGAGCAGTACTTC
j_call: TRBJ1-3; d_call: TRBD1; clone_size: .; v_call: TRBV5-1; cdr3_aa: CASSPTTGGSGNTIYF; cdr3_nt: TGCGCCAGCAGCCCCACTACAGGGGGTTCTGGAAACACCATATATTTT
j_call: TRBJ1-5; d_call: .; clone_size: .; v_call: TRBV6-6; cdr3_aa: CASSYSGGDQPQHF; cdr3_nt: TGTGCCAGCAGTTACTCGGGGGGAGATCAGCCCCAGCATTTT
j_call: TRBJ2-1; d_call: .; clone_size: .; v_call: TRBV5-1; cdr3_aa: CASSPLTNNEQFF; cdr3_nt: TGCGCCAGCAGCCCCTTAACAAACAATGAGCAGTTCTTC
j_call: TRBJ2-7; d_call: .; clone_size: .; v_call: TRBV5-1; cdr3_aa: CASSPAGWAHGDYEQYF; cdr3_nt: TGCGCCAGCAGCCCGGCGGGATGGGCCCACGGGGATTACGAGCAGTACTTC
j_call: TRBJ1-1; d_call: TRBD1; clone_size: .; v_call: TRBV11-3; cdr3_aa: CASSQGGSGDEAFF; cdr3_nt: TGTGCCAGCAGCCAGGGGGGATCGGGGGATGAAGCTTTCTTT
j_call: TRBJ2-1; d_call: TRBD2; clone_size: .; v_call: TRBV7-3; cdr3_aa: CASSLWTSGVSYNEQFF; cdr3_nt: TGTGCCAGCAGCCTCTGGACTAGCGGGGTCTCCTACAATGAGCAGTTCTTC
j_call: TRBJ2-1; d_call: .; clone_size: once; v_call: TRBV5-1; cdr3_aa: CASSYRQGNNEQFF; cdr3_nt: TGCGCCAGCAGCTACCGGCAGGGCAACAATGAGCAGTTCTTC
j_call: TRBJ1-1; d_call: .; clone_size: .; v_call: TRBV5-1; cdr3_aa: CASSFIRGGTEAFF; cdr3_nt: TGCGCCAGCAGCTTTATCAGGGGCGGCACTGAAGCTTTCTTT
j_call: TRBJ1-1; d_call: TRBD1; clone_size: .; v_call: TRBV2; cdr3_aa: CASSGQGAEAFF; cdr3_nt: TGTGCCAGCAGCGGACAGGGGGCTGAAGCTTTCTTT
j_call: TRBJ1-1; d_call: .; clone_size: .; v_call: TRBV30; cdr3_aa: CAWSGSTEAFF; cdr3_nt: TGTGCCTGGAGTGGTAGCACTGAAGCTTTCTTT
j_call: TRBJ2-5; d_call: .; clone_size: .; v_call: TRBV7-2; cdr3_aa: CASRARGREYQETQYF; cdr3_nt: TGTGCCAGCCGCGCTCGGGGGCGGGAGTACCAAGAGACCCAGTACTTC
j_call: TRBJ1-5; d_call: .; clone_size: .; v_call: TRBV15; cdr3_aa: CATSRRTGNQPQHF; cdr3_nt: TGTGCCACCAGCAGGAGAACAGGGAATCAGCCCCAGCATTTT
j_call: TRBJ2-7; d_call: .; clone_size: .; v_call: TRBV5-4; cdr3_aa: CASSLGAGGMTYEQYF; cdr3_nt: TGTGCCAGCAGCTTGGGGGCTGGCGGGATGACGTACGAGCAGTACTTC
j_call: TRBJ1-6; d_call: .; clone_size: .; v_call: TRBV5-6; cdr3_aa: CASSLGRRSPLHF; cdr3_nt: TGTGCCAGCTCTTTGGGGAGAAGGTCACCCCTCCACTTT
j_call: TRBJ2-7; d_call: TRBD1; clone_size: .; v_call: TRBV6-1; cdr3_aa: CASSPGQNYEQYF; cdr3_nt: TGTGCCAGCAGCCCGGGACAGAACTACGAGCAGTACTTC
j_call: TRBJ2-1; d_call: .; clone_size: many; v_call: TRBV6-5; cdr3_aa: CASRASYNEQFF; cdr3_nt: TGTGCCAGCAGGGCTTCGTACAATGAGCAGTTCTTC
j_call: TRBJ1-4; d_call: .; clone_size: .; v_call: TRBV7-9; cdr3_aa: CASSLWEGRREKLFF; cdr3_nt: TGTGCCAGCAGCTTATGGGAGGGGCGAAGGGAAAAACTGTTTTTT
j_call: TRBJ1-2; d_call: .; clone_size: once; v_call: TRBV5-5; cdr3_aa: CASSRPSGGETNYGYTF; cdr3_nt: TGTGCCAGCAGCCGACCTTCTGGGGGGGAAACTAACTATGGCTACACCTTC
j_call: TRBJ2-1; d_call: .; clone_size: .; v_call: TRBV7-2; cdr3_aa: CASSSDSSSYNEQFF; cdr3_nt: TGTGCCAGCAGCTCGGACAGTAGCTCCTACAATGAGCAGTTCTTC
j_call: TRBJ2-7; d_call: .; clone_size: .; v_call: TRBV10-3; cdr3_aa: CATRTGYEQYF; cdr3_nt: TGTGCCACCAGAACAGGTTACGAGCAGTACTTC
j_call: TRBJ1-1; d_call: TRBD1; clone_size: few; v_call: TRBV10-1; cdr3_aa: CASRPGQGSTEAFF; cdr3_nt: TGCGCCAGCAGACCGGGACAGGGGTCCACTGAAGCTTTCTTT
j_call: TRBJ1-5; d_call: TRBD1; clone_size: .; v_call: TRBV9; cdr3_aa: CASSLTGVQPQHF; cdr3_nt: TGTGCCAGCAGCTTAACAGGGGTCCAGCCCCAGCATTTT
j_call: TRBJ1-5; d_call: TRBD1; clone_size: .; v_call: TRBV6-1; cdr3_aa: CASRETGGNQPQHF; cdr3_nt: TGTGCCAGCAGGGAGACAGGGGGCAATCAGCCCCAGCATTTT
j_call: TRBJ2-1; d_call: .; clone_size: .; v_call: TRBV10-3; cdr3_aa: CAISESTGLTNEQFF; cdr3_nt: TGTGCCATCAGTGAGTCCACAGGGCTAACTAATGAGCAGTTCTTC
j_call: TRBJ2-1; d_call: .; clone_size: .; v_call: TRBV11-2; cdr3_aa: CASSSREHRLYNEQFF; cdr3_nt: TGTGCCAGCAGCTCCCGGGAACATCGCCTCTACAATGAGCAGTTCTTC
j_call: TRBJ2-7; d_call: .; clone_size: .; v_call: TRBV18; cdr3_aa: CASSPLEGSSEQYF; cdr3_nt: TGTGCCAGCTCACCACTGGAGGGCTCTTCCGAGCAGTACTTC
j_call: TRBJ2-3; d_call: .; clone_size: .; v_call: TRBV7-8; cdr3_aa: CASSQGGGIADTQYF; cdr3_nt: TGTGCCAGCAGCCAAGGGGGCGGGATCGCAGATACGCAGTATTTT
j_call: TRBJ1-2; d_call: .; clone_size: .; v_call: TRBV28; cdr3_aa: CASSLGPPGGYTF; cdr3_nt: TGTGCCAGCAGTTTGGGCCCCCCGGGAGGCTACACCTTC
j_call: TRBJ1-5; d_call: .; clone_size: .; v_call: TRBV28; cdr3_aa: CASSLWTGLVGNQPQHF; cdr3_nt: TGTGCCAGCAGTTTATGGACAGGTCTGGTGGGCAATCAGCCCCAGCATTTT
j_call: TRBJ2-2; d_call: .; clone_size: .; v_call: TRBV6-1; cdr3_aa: CASRVSTGELFF; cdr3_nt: TGTGCCAGCCGTGTATCCACCGGGGAGCTGTTTTTT
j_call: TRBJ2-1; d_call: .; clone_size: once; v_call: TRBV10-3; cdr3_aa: CAISRGTDSSYNEQFF; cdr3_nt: TGTGCCATCAGTAGGGGGACGGATAGCTCCTACAATGAGCAGTTCTTC
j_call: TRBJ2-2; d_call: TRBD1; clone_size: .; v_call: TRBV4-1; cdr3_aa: CASSHNRGSGTGELFF; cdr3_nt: TGCGCCAGCAGCCATAACAGGGGATCGGGCACCGGGGAGCTGTTTTTT
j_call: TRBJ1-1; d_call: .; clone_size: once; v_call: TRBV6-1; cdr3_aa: CASSEAYTGLGTEAFF; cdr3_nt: TGTGCCAGCAGTGAAGCTTATACAGGGTTGGGGACTGAAGCTTTCTTT
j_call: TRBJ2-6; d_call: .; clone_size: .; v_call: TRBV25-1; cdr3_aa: CASSEYTGNSGANVLTF; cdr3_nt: TGTGCCAGCAGTGAATATACGGGGAACTCTGGGGCCAACGTCCTGACTTTC
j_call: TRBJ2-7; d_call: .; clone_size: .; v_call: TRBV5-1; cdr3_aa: CASSRGQSYEQYF; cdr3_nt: TGCGCCAGCAGCAGAGGACAGTCCTACGAGCAGTACTTC
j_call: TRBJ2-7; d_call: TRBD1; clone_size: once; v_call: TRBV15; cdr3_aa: CATSRDRVCEQYF; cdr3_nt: TGTGCCACCAGCCGGGACAGAGTATGCGAGCAGTACTTC
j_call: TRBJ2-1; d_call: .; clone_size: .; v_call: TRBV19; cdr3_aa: CASSIAHGDNEQFF; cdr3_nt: TGTGCCAGTAGTATAGCCCACGGGGATAATGAGCAGTTCTTC
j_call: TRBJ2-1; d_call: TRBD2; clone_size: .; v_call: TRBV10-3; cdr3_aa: CAISERGGRDNEQFF; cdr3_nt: TGTGCCATCAGTGAGAGGGGCGGGAGAGACAATGAGCAGTTCTTC
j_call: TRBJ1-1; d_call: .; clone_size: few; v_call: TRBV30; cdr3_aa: CAWSAGSLNTEAFF; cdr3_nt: TGTGCCTGGAGTGCAGGGTCCCTGAACACTGAAGCTTTCTTT
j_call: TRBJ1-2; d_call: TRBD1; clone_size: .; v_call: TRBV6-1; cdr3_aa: CASIRQGLNYGYTF; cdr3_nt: TGTGCCAGCATTCGACAGGGCCTTAACTATGGCTACACCTTC
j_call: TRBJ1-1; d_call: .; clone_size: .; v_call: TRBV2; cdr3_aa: CASRGGGNTEAFF; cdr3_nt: TGTGCCAGCAGGGGAGGGGGGAACACTGAAGCTTTCTTT
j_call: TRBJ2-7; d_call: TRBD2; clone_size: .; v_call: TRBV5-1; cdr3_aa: CASSYGTSGNYEQYF; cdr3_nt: TGCGCCAGCAGCTACGGGACTAGCGGGAACTACGAGCAGTACTTC
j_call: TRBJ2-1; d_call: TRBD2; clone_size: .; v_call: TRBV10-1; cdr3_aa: CASSESAAGGNEQFF; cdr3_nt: TGCGCCAGCAGTGAGTCGGCAGCGGGAGGCAATGAGCAGTTCTTC
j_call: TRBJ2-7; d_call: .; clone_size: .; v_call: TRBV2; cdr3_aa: CASRGSLQGLNEQYF; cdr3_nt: TGTGCCAGCAGGGGAAGCTTACAGGGTTTAAACGAGCAGTACTTC
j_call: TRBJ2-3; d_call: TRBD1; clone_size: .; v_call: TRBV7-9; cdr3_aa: CASSLGTGSADTQYF; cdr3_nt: TGTGCCAGCAGCTTAGGGACAGGGTCAGCAGATACGCAGTATTTT
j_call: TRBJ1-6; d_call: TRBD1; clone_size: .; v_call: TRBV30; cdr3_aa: CAWSVRDRYNSPLHF; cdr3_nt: TGTGCCTGGAGTGTAAGGGACAGATATAATTCACCCCTCCACTTT
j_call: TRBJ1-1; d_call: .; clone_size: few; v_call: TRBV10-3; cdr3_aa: CAHQRQMNTEAFF; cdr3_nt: TGTGCCCATCAAAGACAGATGAACACTGAAGCTTTCTTT
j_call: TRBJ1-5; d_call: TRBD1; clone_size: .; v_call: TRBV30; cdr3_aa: CAWSKGGNQPQHF; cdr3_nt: TGTGCCTGGAGTAAAGGGGGCAACCAGCCCCAGCATTTT
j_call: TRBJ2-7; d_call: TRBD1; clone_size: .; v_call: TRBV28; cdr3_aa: CASSSGTGWTYEQYF; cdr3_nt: TGTGCCAGCAGTTCCGGGACAGGGTGGACCTACGAGCAGTACTTC
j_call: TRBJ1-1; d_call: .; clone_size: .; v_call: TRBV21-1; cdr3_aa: CASSKSAAGENTEAFF; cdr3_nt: TGTGCCAGCAGCAAGTCGGCCGCAGGGGAGAACACTGAAGCTTTCTTT
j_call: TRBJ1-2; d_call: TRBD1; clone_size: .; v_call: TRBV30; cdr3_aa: CAWSVRDRVYVYGYTF; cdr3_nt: TGTGCCTGGAGTGTCCGGGACAGGGTTTACGTCTATGGCTACACCTTC